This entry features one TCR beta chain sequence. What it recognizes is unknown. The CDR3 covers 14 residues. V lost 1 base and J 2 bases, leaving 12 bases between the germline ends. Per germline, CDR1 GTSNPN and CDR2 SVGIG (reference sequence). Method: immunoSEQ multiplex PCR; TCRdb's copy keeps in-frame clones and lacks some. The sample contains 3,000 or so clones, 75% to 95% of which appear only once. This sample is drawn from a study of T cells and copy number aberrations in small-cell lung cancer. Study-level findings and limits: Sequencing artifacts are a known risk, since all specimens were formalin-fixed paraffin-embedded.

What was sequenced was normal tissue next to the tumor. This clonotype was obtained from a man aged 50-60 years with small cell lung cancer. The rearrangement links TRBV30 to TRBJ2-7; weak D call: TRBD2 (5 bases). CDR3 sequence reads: CAWSEGSEAYEQYF. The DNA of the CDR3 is TGTGCCTGGAGTGAGGGTAGCGAGGCCTACGAGCAGTACTTC.